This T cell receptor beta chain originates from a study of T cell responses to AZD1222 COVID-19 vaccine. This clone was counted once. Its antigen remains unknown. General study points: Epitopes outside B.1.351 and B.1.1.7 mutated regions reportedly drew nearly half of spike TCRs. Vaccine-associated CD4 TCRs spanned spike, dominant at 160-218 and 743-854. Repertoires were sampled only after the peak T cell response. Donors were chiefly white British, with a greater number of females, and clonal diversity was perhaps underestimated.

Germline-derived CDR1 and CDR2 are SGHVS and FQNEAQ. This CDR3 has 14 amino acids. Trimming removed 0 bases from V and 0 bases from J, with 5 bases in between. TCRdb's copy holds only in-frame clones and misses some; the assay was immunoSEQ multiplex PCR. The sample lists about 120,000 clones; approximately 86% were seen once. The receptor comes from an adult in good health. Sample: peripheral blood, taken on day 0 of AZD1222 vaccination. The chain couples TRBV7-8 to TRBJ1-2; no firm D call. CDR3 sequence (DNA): TGTGCCAGCAGCTTAGCGTCGGCTAACTATGGCTACACCTTC. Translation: CASSLASANYGYTF.